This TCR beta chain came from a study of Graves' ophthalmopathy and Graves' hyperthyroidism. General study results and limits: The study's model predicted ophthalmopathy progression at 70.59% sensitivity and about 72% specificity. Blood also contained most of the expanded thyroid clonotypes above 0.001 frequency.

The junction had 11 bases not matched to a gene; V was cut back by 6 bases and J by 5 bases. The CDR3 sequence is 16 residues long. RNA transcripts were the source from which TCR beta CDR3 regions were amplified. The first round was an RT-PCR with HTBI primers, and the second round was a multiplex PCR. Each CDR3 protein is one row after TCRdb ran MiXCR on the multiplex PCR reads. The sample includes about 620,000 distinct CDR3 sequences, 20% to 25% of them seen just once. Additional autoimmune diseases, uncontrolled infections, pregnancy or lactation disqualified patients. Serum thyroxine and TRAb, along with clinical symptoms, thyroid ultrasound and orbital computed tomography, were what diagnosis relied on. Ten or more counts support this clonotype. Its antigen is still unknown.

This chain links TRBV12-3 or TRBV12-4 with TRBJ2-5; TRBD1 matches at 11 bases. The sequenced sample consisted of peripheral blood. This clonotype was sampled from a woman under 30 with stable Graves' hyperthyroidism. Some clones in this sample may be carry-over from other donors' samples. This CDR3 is CASSQPGTGGRETQYF. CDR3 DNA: TGTGCCAGCAGCCAACCGGGGACAGGGGGTCGTGAGACCCAGTACTTC.